This T cell receptor beta chain was sequenced for a study of chemoradiotherapy in HPV16-positive cancers. On this clone: The junction departs from the called germline gene at one end, perhaps through a read error.

Germline CDR1 reads MNHEY; CDR2 reads SVGAGI. The CDR3 sequence is 15 residues long. The protocol was immunoSEQ multiplex PCR, while the TCRdb copy is restricted to in-frame clones and leaves out a portion. The repertoire includes thousands of clones, about 86% of them detected once, and 27% sits in the top ten. This receptor was identified in a human donor with HPV-associated anogenital cancer. The sequences come from blood, collected from a patient who underwent chemoradiotherapy. The rearrangement joins TRBV6-5 to TRBJ2-1; weak D call: TRBD2 (6 bases). The CDR3: CAGSPPRDSYNEQFF. CDR3 sequence (DNA): TGTGCCGGCAGTCCACCGCGGGACTCCTACAATGAGCAGTTCTTC.